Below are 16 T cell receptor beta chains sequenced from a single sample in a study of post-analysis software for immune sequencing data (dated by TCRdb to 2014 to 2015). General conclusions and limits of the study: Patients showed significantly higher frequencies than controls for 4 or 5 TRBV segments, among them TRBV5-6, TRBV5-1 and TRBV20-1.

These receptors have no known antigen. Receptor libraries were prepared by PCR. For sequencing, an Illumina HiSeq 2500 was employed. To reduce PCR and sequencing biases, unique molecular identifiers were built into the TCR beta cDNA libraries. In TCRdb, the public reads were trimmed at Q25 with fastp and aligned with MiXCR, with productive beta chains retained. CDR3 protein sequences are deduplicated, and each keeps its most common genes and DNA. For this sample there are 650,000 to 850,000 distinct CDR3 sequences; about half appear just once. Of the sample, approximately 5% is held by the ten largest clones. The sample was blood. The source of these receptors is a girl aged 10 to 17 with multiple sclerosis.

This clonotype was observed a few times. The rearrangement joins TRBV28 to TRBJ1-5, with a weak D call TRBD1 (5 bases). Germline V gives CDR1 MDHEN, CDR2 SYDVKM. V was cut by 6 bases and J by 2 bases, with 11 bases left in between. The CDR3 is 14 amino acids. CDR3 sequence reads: CASSPGQRNQPQHF. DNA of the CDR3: TGTGCCAGCAGCCCCGGACAACGCAATCAGCCCCAGCATTTT.

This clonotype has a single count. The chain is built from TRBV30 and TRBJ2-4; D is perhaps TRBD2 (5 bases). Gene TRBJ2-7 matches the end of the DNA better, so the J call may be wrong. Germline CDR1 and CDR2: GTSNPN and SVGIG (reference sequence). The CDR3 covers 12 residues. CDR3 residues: CAWTLEGNEQYF. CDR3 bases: TGTGCCTGGACCCTAGAGGGCAACGAGCAGTACTTC.

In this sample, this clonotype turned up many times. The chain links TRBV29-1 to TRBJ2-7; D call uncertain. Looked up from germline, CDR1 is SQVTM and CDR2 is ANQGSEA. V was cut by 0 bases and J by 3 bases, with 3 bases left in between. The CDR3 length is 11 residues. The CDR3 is CSVEENYEQYF. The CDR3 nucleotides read TGCAGCGTTGAAGAAAACTACGAGCAGTACTTC.

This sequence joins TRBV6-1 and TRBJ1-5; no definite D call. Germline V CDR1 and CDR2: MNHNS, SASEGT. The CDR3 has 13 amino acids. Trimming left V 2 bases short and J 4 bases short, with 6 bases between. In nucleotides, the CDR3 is TGTGCCAGCAGTGAATCGTGGAATCAGCCCCAGCATTTT. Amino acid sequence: CASSESWNQPQHF.

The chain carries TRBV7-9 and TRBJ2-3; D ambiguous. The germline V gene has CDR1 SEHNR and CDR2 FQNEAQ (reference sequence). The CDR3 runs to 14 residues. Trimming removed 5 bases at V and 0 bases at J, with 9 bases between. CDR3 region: CASSPTFSTDTQYF. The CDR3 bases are TGTGCCAGCAGCCCTACTTTTAGCACAGATACGCAGTATTTT. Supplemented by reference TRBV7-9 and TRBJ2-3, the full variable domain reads DTGVSQNPRHKITKRGQNVTFRCDPISEHNRLYWYRQTLGQGPEFLTYFQNEAQLEKSRLLSDRFSAERPKGSFSTLEIQRTEQGDSAMYLCASSPTFSTDTQYFGPGTRLTVL.

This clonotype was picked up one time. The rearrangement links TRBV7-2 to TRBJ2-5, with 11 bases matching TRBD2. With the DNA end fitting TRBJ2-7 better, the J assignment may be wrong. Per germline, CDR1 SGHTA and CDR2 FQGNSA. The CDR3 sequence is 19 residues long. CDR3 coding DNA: TGTGCCAGCAGCTTAGTGTCACTAGCGGGAGCTCTGATGTACTACGAGCAGTACTTC. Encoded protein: CASSLVSLAGALMYYEQYF.

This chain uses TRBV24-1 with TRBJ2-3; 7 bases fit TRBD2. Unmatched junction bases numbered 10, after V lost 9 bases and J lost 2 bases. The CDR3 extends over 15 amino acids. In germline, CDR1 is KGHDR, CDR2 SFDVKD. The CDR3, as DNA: TGTGCCACCGAGAGTGAACGGGAGGTCACAGATACGCAGTATTTT. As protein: CATESEREVTDTQYF.

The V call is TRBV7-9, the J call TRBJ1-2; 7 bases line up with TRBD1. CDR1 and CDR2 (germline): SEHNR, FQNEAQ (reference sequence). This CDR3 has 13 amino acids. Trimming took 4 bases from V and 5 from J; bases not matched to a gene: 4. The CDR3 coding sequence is TGTGCCAGCAGCTCGACAGGGCCGTATGGCTACACCTTC. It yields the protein CASSSTGPYGYTF.

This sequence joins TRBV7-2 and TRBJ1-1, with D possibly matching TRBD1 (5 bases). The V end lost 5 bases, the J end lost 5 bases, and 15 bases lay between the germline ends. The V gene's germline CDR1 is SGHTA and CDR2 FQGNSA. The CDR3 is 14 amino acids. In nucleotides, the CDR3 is TGTGCCAGCAGCCCGTACGACAGAGGTACTGAAGCTTTCTTT. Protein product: CASSPYDRGTEAFF.

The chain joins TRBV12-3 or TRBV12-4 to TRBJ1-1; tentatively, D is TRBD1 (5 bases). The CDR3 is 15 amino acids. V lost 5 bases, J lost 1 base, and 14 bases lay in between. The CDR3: CASSPPGRKNTEAFF. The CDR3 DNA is TGTGCCAGCAGTCCACCGGGACGAAAGAACACTGAAGCTTTCTTT.

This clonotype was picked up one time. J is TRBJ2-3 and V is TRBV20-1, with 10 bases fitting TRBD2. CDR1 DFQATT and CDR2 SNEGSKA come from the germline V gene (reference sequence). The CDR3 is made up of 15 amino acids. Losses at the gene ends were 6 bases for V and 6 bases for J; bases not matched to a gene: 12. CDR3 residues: CSAPKSGTSEDTQYF. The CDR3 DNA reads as TGCAGTGCGCCGAAGTCGGGGACTAGCGAGGATACGCAGTATTTT.

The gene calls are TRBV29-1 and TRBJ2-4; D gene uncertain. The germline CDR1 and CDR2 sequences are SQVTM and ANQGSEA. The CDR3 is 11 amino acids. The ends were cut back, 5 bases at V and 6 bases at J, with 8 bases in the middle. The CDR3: CSVFRSNIQYF. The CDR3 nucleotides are TGCAGCGTTTTTAGGTCAAACATTCAGTACTTC. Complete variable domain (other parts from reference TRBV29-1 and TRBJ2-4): SAVISQKPSRDICQRGTSLTIQCQVDSQVTMMFWYRQQPGQSLTLIATANQGSEATYESGFVIDKFPISRPNLTFSTLTVSNMSPEDSSIYLCSVFRSNIQYFGAGTRLSVL.

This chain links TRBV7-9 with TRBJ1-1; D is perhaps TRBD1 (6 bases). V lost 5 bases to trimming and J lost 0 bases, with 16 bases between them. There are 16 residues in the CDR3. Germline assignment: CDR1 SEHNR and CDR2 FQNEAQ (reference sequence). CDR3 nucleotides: TGTGCCAGCAGCCACAACAGGGATTACATGAACACTGAAGCTTTCTTT. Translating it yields CASSHNRDYMNTEAFF.

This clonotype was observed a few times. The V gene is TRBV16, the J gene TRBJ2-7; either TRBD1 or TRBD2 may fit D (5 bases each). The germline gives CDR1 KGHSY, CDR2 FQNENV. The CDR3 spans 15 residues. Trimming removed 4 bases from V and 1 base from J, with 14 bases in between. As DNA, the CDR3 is TGTGCCAGCAGCCCCCCGAGGGGCGGTTCCTACGAGCAGTACTTC. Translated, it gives CASSPPRGGSYEQYF.

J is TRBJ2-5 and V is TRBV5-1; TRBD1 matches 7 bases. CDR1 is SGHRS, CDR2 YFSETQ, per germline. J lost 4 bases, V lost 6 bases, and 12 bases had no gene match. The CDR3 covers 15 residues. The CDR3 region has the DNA TGCGCCAGCACTGTTGAGGGGGCAGTCCGAGAGACCCAGTACTTC. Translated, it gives CASTVEGAVRETQYF. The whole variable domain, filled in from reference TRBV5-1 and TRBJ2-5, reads KAGVTQTPRYLIKTRGQQVTLSCSPISGHRSVSWYQQTPGQGLQFLFEYFSETQRNKGNFPGRFSGRQFSNSRSEMNVSTLELGDSALYLCASTVEGAVRETQYFGPGTRLLVL.

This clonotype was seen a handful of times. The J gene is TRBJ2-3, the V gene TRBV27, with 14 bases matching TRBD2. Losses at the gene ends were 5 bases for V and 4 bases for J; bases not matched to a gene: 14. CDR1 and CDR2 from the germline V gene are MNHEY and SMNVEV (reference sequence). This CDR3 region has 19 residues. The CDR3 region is CASSTSPGLAGAVPDTQYF. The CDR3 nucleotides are TGTGCCAGCAGTACATCTCCGGGACTAGCGGGAGCCGTCCCAGATACGCAGTATTTT.